This note documents a single T cell receptor (beta chain) sequence. The iRepertoire nested amplicon-rescue multiplex PCR amplified TCR alpha and beta CDR3s from RNA. Tissue mRNA or PBMC total RNA, 100-400 ng, went into one-step reverse transcription and amplification. Via MiXCR, TCRdb re-called the multiplex PCR reads, giving one row per CDR3 protein. The table includes more than 300,000 distinct CDR3 sequences, 41% detected once. This entry belongs to a study of glioma-infiltrating T cells. Turning to the study itself: Target coverage was roughly 4- to 10-fold for some 1 million blood T cells.

The CDR3 spans 13 residues. Germline-derived CDR1 and CDR2 are DFQATT and SNEGSKA (reference sequence). With 8 bases removed from V and 12 bases from J, the gap between germline ends came to 26 bases. This clonotype was obtained from a human donor with low-grade glioma or glioblastoma, undergoing nonglioma brain surgery, or in good health (not recorded which). The specimen sequenced was glioma tissue, nonneoplastic brain tissue, or PBMCs (not recorded which). The chain couples TRBV20-1 to TRBJ2-7, with D perhaps TRBD1 or TRBD2 (5 bases each). CDR3 protein: CSSTGTQPPQGYF. DNA of the CDR3: TGCAGTTCCACCGGGACCCAACCTCCCCAGGGGTACTTC.